The sequence of this TCR beta chain was determined in a study of neurological immune-mediated disorders. Regarding the study as a whole: Multiple sclerosis was found to have the least TCR clonal expansion, below healthy controls, and HTLV-1-associated myelopathy the most.

The CDR3 loop spans 15 amino acids. Germline V lookup: CDR1 DFQATT, CDR2 SNEGSKA (reference sequence). V was clipped by 0 bases and J by 2 bases, with 12 bases between them. Time point here: longitudinal time-point 1 (baseline). 5'RACE employing 10-nucleotide random UMIs yielded the cDNA. A single record per CDR3 protein comes from TCRdb applying MiXCR to the 5' RACE reads. In the table there are over 70,000 distinct CDR3 sequences, 10% to 13% of which are singletons. This clonotype was counted many times. Its antigen is unknown. The chain recombines TRBV20-1 with TRBJ2-3; possible D gene TRBD2, 6 bases. This sequence originates from a man under 40 in good health. Specimen: PBMCs. The CDR3 here is CSARDSAGNTDTQYF. The CDR3 DNA sequence: TGCAGTGCTAGAGATTCGGCGGGAAACACAGATACGCAGTATTTT.